A selection of T cell receptor beta chains follows, all from one sample in a study of T cell responses to AZD1222 COVID-19 vaccine. Profiling relied on immunoSEQ multiplex PCR, and the TCRdb table lists in-frame clones only, not all of them. Counted here are 140,000 to 150,000 clones, around 83% occurring once; the ten biggest clones make up approximately 4.7%. Sequencing used peripheral blood, obtained 28 days after the second AZD1222 dose. The receptors stem from an adult who received the AZD1222 COVID-19 vaccine. The CDR3 runs from the conserved cysteine through the conserved F or W. A D gene is named only where the DNA matches it firmly. Rows may omit the clone size; those that give it use once, few, many or a size class.

clone size,J gene,D gene,V gene,CDR3 DNA,CDR3 protein
NA,TRBJ1-2,TRBD1,TRBV6-5,TGTGCCAGCAGTTACGCTTCAGGGGGATATGGCTACACCTTC,CASSYASGGYGYTF
NA,TRBJ1-5,TRBD1,TRBV2,TGTGCCAGCAACCTGGACAGGGGGCGTCAGCCCCAGCATTTT,CASNLDRGRQPQHF
NA,TRBJ2-1,NA,TRBV21-1,TGTGCCAGCAGCAACGGGCTAGCGGGGGATCCCACCTCCTACAATGAGCAGTTCTTC,CASSNGLAGDPTSYNEQFF
NA,TRBJ2-5,NA,TRBV11-2,TGTGCCAGCAGCATGGCTAGGGGCTCCATGCAAGAGACCCAGTACTTC,CASSMARGSMQETQYF
NA,TRBJ1-1,NA,TRBV6-5,TGTGCCAGCAGTTCCGGCGCGAACACTGAAGCTTTCTTT,CASSSGANTEAFF
NA,TRBJ2-1,NA,TRBV2,TGTGCCAGCGGAGGGGATGAGCAGTTCTTC,CASGGDEQFF
NA,TRBJ1-6,TRBD1,TRBV19,TGTGCCAGTAGGTCAGAGGACAGGGAGAATTCACCCCTCCACTTT,CASRSEDRENSPLHF
NA,TRBJ2-5,NA,TRBV6-5,TGTGCCAGCAGTTATTTTAGCGGCCACCAAGAGACCCAGTACTTC,CASSYFSGHQETQYF
NA,TRBJ1-2,TRBD1,TRBV29-1,TGCAGCGCAAGGACAGGGGGCAACTATGGCTACACCTTC,CSARTGGNYGYTF
NA,TRBJ2-1,NA,TRBV10-2,TGCGCCAGCAGTGTCATCAAAACAAACAATGAGCAGTTCTTC,CASSVIKTNNEQFF
NA,TRBJ1-2,NA,TRBV11-2,TGTGCCAGCAGCTTAGTGACAGGAGCTAACTATGGCTACACCTTC,CASSLVTGANYGYTF
NA,TRBJ1-2,TRBD1,TRBV13,TGTGCCAGCAGCTTGTCACCTTATGGGGGACAGGGGGCTTATGGCTACACCTTC,CASSLSPYGGQGAYGYTF
NA,TRBJ2-3,TRBD2,TRBV27,TGTGCCAGCAGTTTCCTTAGCGGGGGGGGTTATACGCAGTATTTT,CASSFLSGGGYTQYF
NA,TRBJ2-3,NA,TRBV13,TGTGCCAGCAGCCCTAGCTGGAGGGGCACAGATACGCAGTATTTT,CASSPSWRGTDTQYF
few,TRBJ2-1,NA,TRBV3-1/TRBV3-2,TGTGCCAGCAGCCAAGATGGGGCCTCCTACAATGAGCAGTTCTTC,CASSQDGASYNEQFF
NA,TRBJ2-3,NA,TRBV28,TGTGCCAGCCTCCCAGGCGGGGAGACAGATACGCAGTATTTT,CASLPGGETDTQYF